Listed below are T cell receptor beta chains from one sample, sequenced in a study of cytomegalovirus exposure and HLA in healthy donors. Assay: immunoSEQ multiplex PCR; the TCRdb copy retains only in-frame clones and omits some. The sample yields 95,000 to 150,000 clones, roughly 17% seen once. Sequencing used PBMCs. All receptors derive from a female donor in good health and CMV-seropositive. Each CDR3 is given with its conserved first and last residue. A D gene is named only where the DNA matches it firmly. Clone sizes are given selectively: once, few, many, or a class where the clone is expanded.

TGTGCCACCAGGGTGATAGGAGGGGTAGAGTCCTACAATGAGCAGTTCTTC CATRVIGGVESYNEQFF NA TRBJ2-1 TRBV15 few
TGCAGTGCCGCAGGGCGTACTGAAGCTTTCTTT CSAAGRTEAFF NA TRBJ1-1 TRBV20-1 few
TGTGCCAGCAGCTTAGGGGGGGAGGTTGGGAGCTCCTACAATGAGCAGTTCTTC CASSLGGEVGSSYNEQFF NA TRBJ2-1 TRBV7-8 NA
TGTGCCAGCAGCTTCGGGACAACCAACAAGTACTTC CASSFGTTNKYF NA TRBJ2-7 TRBV7-2 NA
TGTGCCAGTAGTATCGGGACAGGGCCCCCAAACATTCAGTACTTC CASSIGTGPPNIQYF TRBD1 TRBJ2-4 TRBV19 few
TGTGCCAGCAGTCCCCTCGGGACAGGGGTGGAGCAGTACTTC CASSPLGTGVEQYF TRBD1 TRBJ2-7 TRBV28 once
TGTGCCAGCAGGGTTCCCGGGGGGCAAGAGACCCAGTACTTC CASRVPGGQETQYF TRBD2 TRBJ2-5 TRBV6-4 NA
TGTGCCAGCAGTGAATCCCTGTACAATGAGCAGTTCTTC CASSESLYNEQFF NA TRBJ2-1 TRBV6-1 few
TGTGCCTGGAGTGTACTGGGACTAGCCGGAGCGGAGACCCAGTACTTC CAWSVLGLAGAETQYF TRBD2 TRBJ2-5 TRBV30 NA
TGTGCCAGCAGCCAATCGAGGGAAGGGTCCACTGAAGCTTTCTTT CASSQSREGSTEAFF NA TRBJ1-1 TRBV16 NA
TGTGCCTGGAGTGACCCCCGGACAGGGAAGACTGAAGCTTTCTTT CAWSDPRTGKTEAFF TRBD1 TRBJ1-1 TRBV30 few
TGTGCCAGCAGTTTAGGTGGAGGCAATCAGCCCCAGCATTTT CASSLGGGNQPQHF NA TRBJ1-5 TRBV28 few
TGTGCCAGCAGCCAGCCCAGCGGGGCCTACGAGCAGTACTTC CASSQPSGAYEQYF TRBD2 TRBJ2-7 TRBV4-2 NA
TGTGCCAGCAGCCCGGGGTGGAGAGATACGCAGTATTTT CASSPGWRDTQYF NA TRBJ2-3 TRBV6-5 NA
TGTGCCAGCAGCCAAGGACATTACAATGAGCAGTTCTTC CASSQGHYNEQFF NA TRBJ2-1 TRBV11-2 few
TGTGCCAGCAGTTCGACTAGCGGGAGACACGAGCAGTACTTC CASSSTSGRHEQYF TRBD2 TRBJ2-7 TRBV27 few
TGTGCCACCAGCAGAGATCGTACCGCCGGCGGGGAGACCCAGTACTTC CATSRDRTAGGETQYF NA TRBJ2-5 TRBV15 NA
TGTGCCAGCAGCCCTGGGACAGGGGCTGAAGCTTTCTTT CASSPGTGAEAFF TRBD1 TRBJ1-1 TRBV7-2 few
TGTGCCAGCAGTCTTGCGGGGACAGGTTACCTGGAGCAGTACTTC CASSLAGTGYLEQYF TRBD1 TRBJ2-7 TRBV2 few
TGTGCCAGCAGCCCTCGCACTGAAGCTTTCTTT CASSPRTEAFF NA TRBJ1-1 TRBV7-9 few
TGTGCCAGCAGCCGATGGGTTGTGGGCGGGGGATCGACTGGGACCCAGTACTTC CASSRWVVGGGSTGTQYF TRBD2 TRBJ2-5 TRBV7-2 NA
TGTGCCAGCAGCCACGGGAGCAGTGCCTACGAGCAGTACTTC CASSHGSSAYEQYF NA TRBJ2-7 TRBV27 few
TGTGCCAGCAGTCAAAACAGGGAGAACACTGAAGCTTTCTTT CASSQNRENTEAFF NA TRBJ1-1 TRBV7-3 few
TGCGCCAGCAGCTTGGAAGCGACTTCTAGTACCTACGAGCAGTACTTC CASSLEATSSTYEQYF NA TRBJ2-7 TRBV5-1 NA
TGTGCCAGCAGTGGACAGGGAGGCACTAATGAAAAACTGTTTTTT CASSGQGGTNEKLFF TRBD1 TRBJ1-4 TRBV2 NA
TGTGCCAGCAGCCCCAGGGGTGGGCAGGAAAAACTGTTTTTT CASSPRGGQEKLFF NA TRBJ1-4 TRBV14 NA
TGTGCCAGCAGCCTCTATCATGAAGCTTTCTTT CASSLYHEAFF NA TRBJ1-1 TRBV5-6 few
TGTGCCAGTGGGACTACCGGCGAGCAGTACTTC CASGTTGEQYF TRBD2 TRBJ2-7 TRBV6-1 NA
TGCGCCAGCAGCCAAGATACGAGGGCCACTATCTATGGCTACACCTTC CASSQDTRATIYGYTF NA TRBJ1-2 TRBV4-3 few
TGCAGCGTTGACACATTCGACAGGGCTAGCACAGATACGCAGTATTTT CSVDTFDRASTDTQYF TRBD1 TRBJ2-3 TRBV29-1 few
TGTGCCAGCAGCCCTTTTGAGGAAAACACTGAAGCTTTCTTT CASSPFEENTEAFF NA TRBJ1-1 TRBV4-2 few
TGCGCCAGCAGAATAGCGGGGGTGAGGGATACGCAGTATTTT CASRIAGVRDTQYF TRBD2 TRBJ2-3 TRBV5-1 few
TGTGCCAGCAGTGTGCGAGATACGCAGTATTTT CASSVRDTQYF NA TRBJ2-3 TRBV2 few
TGTGCCACCCTAAACCGGGACATAACCTACGAGCAGTACTTC CATLNRDITYEQYF NA TRBJ2-7 TRBV10-3 few
TGTGCCAGCAGAAATGGACAGTACTACGAGCAGTACTTC CASRNGQYYEQYF NA TRBJ2-7 TRBV6-5 few
TGTGCCAGCAGCGGGGACAGGGCAGTCACTGAAGCTTTCTTT CASSGDRAVTEAFF TRBD1 TRBJ1-1 TRBV7-8 NA
TGCGCCAGCAGCCTGGGACTACCCGGAAAGGGCTACGAGCAGTACTTC CASSLGLPGKGYEQYF TRBD2 TRBJ2-7 TRBV4-1 NA
TGTGCCATCAGCAACTACAATGAGCAGTTCTTC CAISNYNEQFF NA TRBJ2-1 TRBV10-3 NA
TGTGCCAGCAGTACTCCCGGGACAGCGAATGAAAAACTGTTTTTT CASSTPGTANEKLFF TRBD1 TRBJ1-4 TRBV28 few
TGTGCCAGCAGTTTGGGGACAGGGACTTTAACTGAAGCTTTCTTT CASSLGTGTLTEAFF TRBD1 TRBJ1-1 TRBV27 few
TGTGCCAGCAGTTCCCGAAGACAGGCACCCTACAATGAGCAGTTCTTC CASSSRRQAPYNEQFF NA TRBJ2-1 TRBV28 few
TGTGCCAGCAGTAGACAGGAACGAGGCTATGGCTACACCTTC CASSRQERGYGYTF NA TRBJ1-2 TRBV2 NA
TGCAGCGTTTTGCGGAAACAGGGGACGACAGATACGCAGTATTTT CSVLRKQGTTDTQYF TRBD1 TRBJ2-3 TRBV29-1 NA
TGTGCCAGTCACGCATTCTTACAGGGGAACACTGAAGCTTTCTTT CASHAFLQGNTEAFF NA TRBJ1-1 TRBV28 NA
TGTGCCATCAGTGAGTACCGGGGAGAGACCCAGTACTTC CAISEYRGETQYF NA TRBJ2-5 TRBV10-3 NA
TGTGCCAGCTCACCGAATAAGGACAGCGCCGATGGCTACACCTTC CASSPNKDSADGYTF NA TRBJ1-2 TRBV18 few